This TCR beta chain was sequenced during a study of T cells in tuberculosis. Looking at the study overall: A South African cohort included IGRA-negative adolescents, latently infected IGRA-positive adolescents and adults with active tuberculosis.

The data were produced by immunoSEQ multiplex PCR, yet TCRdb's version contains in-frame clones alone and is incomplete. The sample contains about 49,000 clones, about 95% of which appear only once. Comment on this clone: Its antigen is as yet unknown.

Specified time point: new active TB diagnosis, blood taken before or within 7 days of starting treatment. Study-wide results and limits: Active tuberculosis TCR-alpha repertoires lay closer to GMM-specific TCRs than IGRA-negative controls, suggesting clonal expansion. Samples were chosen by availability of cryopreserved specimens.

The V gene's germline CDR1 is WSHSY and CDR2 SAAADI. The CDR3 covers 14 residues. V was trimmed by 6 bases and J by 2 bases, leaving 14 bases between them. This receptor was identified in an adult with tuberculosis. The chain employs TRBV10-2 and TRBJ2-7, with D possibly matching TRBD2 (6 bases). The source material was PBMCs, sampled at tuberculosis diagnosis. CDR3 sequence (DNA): TGCGCCAGCAGAGTCCGGGAGTTACCCTACGAGCAGTACTTC. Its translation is CASRVRELPYEQYF.